The rows below give T cell receptor beta chains drawn from one sample of a study of blood T cell repertoires in COVID-19. Libraries were prepared by immunoSEQ multiplex PCR; TCRdb keeps only in-frame clonotypes and omits some of them. The table includes 9,000 to 10,000 clones, roughly four fifths detected once. Source material: peripheral blood. The receptors come from a human donor in a cohort sampled during active COVID-19. CDR3s include the opening cysteine and the closing phenylalanine or tryptophan. A D gene is named only where the DNA matches it firmly. Some rows have no size entry. The others give once, few or many, or a class for an expanded clone.

>TRBD1|15|TRBV18|TRBJ1-4|.
CASSRGRGLKEKLFF
TGTGCCAGCTCAAGGGGCAGGGGGCTAAAGGAAAAACTGTTTTTT
>.|17|TRBV4-1|TRBJ1-6|.
CASSHDRQSWGFSPLHF
TGCGCCAGCAGCCATGATCGACAGTCCTGGGGTTTTTCACCCCTCCACTTT
>.|13|TRBV6-1|TRBJ1-6|.
CASSEGGNSPLHF
TGTGCCAGCAGTGAAGGCGGGAATTCACCCCTCCACTTT
>TRBD1|15|TRBV19|TRBJ1-5|.
CATSITGASNQPQHF
TGTGCCACCAGTATCACAGGGGCGAGCAATCAGCCCCAGCATTTT
>.|14|TRBV11-2|TRBJ1-5|.
CASSFEGGVRPQHF
TGTGCCAGCAGCTTCGAAGGGGGGGTTCGGCCCCAGCATTTT
>.|14|TRBV27|TRBJ1-6|.
CASSLGAANSPLHF
TGTGCCAGCAGTTTAGGGGCGGCCAATTCACCCCTCCACTTT
>TRBD2|18|TRBV6-1|TRBJ2-2|.
CASSERASGGQWTGELFF
TGTGCCAGCAGTGAACGGGCTAGCGGGGGCCAATGGACCGGGGAGCTGTTTTTT
>TRBD1|14|TRBV2|TRBJ1-3|.
CASRTTGAGNTIYF
TGTGCCAGCAGAACGACAGGGGCTGGAAACACCATATATTTT
>.|13|TRBV5-1|TRBJ2-1|.
CASTPPSYNEQFF
TGCGCCAGCACCCCCCCCAGTTACAATGAGCAGTTCTTC
>TRBD1|14|TRBV27|TRBJ2-7|.
CASSYRGDRYEQYF
TGTGCCAGCAGCTACAGGGGGGACCGCTACGAGCAGTACTTC
>.|15|TRBV28|TRBJ1-5|.
CASSSGQISNQPQHF
TGTGCCAGCAGCTCCGGACAGATTAGCAATCAGCCCCAGCATTTT
>.|11|TRBV20-1|TRBJ2-7|.
CSARNGYEQYF
TGCAGTGCTAGGAACGGCTACGAGCAGTACTTC
>TRBD2|19|TRBV7-9|TRBJ2-1|.
CASSLISGGVYSSYNEQFF
TGTGCCAGCAGCCTCATTAGCGGGGGGGTCTATAGCTCCTACAATGAGCAGTTCTTC
>.|12|TRBV2|TRBJ2-7|once
CASSPESYEQYF
TGTGCCAGCAGTCCGGAGTCCTACGAGCAGTACTTC
>.|15|TRBV7-2|TRBJ1-5|.
CASSLFTGRNQPQHF
TGTGCCAGCAGCTTATTCACAGGGCGGAATCAGCCCCAGCATTTT
>.|13|TRBV5-8|TRBJ2-1|.
CASSLMAFNEQFF
TGTGCCAGCAGCTTGATGGCCTTCAATGAGCAGTTCTTC
>.|15|TRBV5-1|TRBJ1-2|few
CASRQDRYSNYGYTF
TGCGCCAGCAGACAAGACAGATACTCCAACTATGGCTACACCTTC
>.|15|TRBV4-1|TRBJ2-7|hyperexpanded
CASSQYDRSTYEQYF
TGCGCCAGCAGCCAATACGACAGGTCAACCTACGAGCAGTACTTC
>.|15|TRBV11-2|TRBJ2-5|.
CASSRFGTKGQTQYF
TGTGCCAGCTCCCGTTTCGGGACAAAGGGACAGACCCAGTACTTC
>TRBD2|17|TRBV27|TRBJ2-2|.
CASSLSGGLAVRGELFF
TGTGCCAGCAGTTTATCGGGTGGGCTAGCGGTCAGGGGGGAGCTGTTTTTT
>.|13|TRBV30|TRBJ2-7|few
CAWSVGGSYEQYF
TGTGCCTGGAGTGTAGGGGGTAGCTACGAGCAGTACTTC
>TRBD2|15|TRBV29-1|TRBJ2-1|.
CSVDVPSGGYNEQFF
TGCAGCGTTGATGTTCCTAGCGGGGGTTACAATGAGCAGTTCTTC
>TRBD1|15|TRBV2|TRBJ1-2|.
CASTPRTGGAKGYTF
TGTGCCAGCACTCCCCGTACAGGGGGGGCTAAAGGCTACACCTTC
>TRBD1|16|TRBV11-2|TRBJ2-7|.
CASSPLSGQATYEQYF
TGTGCCAGCAGCCCCCTCTCGGGACAGGCGACCTACGAGCAGTACTTC
>.|17|TRBV4-1|TRBJ1-1|.
CASSQTGVVAGSAEAFF
TGCGCCAGCAGCCAAACGGGGGTTGTAGCAGGCTCGGCAGAAGCTTTCTTT
>TRBD2|19|TRBV3-1/TRBV3-2|TRBJ2-5|.
CASSQDSLDGGSARWTQYF
TGTGCCAGCAGCCAAGACAGTCTTGACGGGGGGTCAGCCAGATGGACCCAGTACTTC
>TRBD1|15|TRBV4-1|TRBJ2-7|few
CASSQLGQGVYEQYF
TGCGCCAGCAGCCAATTGGGACAGGGAGTCTACGAGCAGTACTTC
>.|16|TRBV19|TRBJ1-1|.
CASSTGRGAANTEAFF
TGTGCCAGTAGCACAGGCAGGGGAGCAGCGAACACTGAAGCTTTCTTT
>TRBD1|15|TRBV5-1|TRBJ1-1|.
CASGTTGSMNTEAFF
TGCGCCAGCGGGACGACAGGGTCCATGAACACTGAAGCTTTCTTT
>.|17|TRBV6-2/TRBV6-3|TRBJ2-7|.
CASSYSRGGTVAYEQYF
TGTGCCAGCAGTTACTCGAGGGGCGGGACGGTGGCCTACGAGCAGTACTTC
>TRBD2|15|TRBV7-3|TRBJ2-3|.
CASSGTSGPTDTQYF
TGTGCCAGTAGCGGGACTAGCGGCCCCACAGATACGCAGTATTTT
>TRBD1|15|TRBV7-9|TRBJ1-5|.
CASSWIGQVNEPQHF
TGTGCCAGCAGCTGGATCGGACAGGTCAATGAGCCCCAGCATTTT
>TRBD1|14|TRBV18|TRBJ2-7|once
CASSPSGTAYEQYF
TGTGCCAGCTCACCCTCCGGGACAGCCTACGAGCAGTACTTC